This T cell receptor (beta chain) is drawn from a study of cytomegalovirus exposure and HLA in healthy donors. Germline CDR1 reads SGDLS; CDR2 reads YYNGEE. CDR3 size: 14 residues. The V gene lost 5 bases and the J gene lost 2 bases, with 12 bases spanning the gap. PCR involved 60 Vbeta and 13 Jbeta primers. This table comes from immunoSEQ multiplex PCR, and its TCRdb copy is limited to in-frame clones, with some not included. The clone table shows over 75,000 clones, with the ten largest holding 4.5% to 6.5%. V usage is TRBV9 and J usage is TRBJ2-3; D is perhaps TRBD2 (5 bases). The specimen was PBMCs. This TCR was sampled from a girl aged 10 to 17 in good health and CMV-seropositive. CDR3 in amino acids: CASSAAGVTDTQYF. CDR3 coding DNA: TGTGCCAGCAGTGCCGCCGGGGTCACAGATACGCAGTATTTT.